The present entry profiles one T cell receptor beta chain with its context. The specificity of this receptor is unknown. The record has no base qualities; no much larger clone is one base away. The sample's time point label, decoded: blood sample drawn before combined kidney and bone marrow transplant. Thawed PBMCs were FACS-sorted into unstimulated Tregs (CD4+CD25+CD127-), CD4+ non-Tregs (CD4+CD25-), CD4 cells and CD8 cells. The patients were a handful of recipients of combined kidney and bone marrow transplants from the ITN036ST trial, and samples were available only for these trial subjects. Healthy control blood was separated into PBMCs by Ficoll density gradient and cryopreserved, and patient PBMCs were collected both before and after transplant. These data come from a study of Tregs in tolerant kidney transplant recipients (dated by TCRdb to the late 2010s). A note on the overall study: Transplants used related donors with nonmyeloablative bone marrow transplantation; mixed chimerism was transient in the human trials. The study used TCRbeta sequencing to identify donor-specific regulatory T cells before combined kidney and bone marrow transplantation, then tracked those cells after transplant.

Genomic DNA was extracted from sorted cells with the QIAGEN DNeasy Blood and Tissue Kit for TCRbeta CDR3 sequencing. High-throughput TCRbeta CDR3 sequencing, which included PCR amplification with bias correction and internal controls, was done commercially through immunoSEQ. The paper's data handling went like this. A unique productive TCRbeta sequence was defined by the CDR3 nucleotide sequence when primers matched, and otherwise by the CDR3 amino acid sequence together with the Vbeta and Jbeta genes. To correct for sorting error, sequences found in more than one sorted population at a frequency ratio of 2:1 or less were discarded, and the remaining shared sequences were assigned to the population with the higher frequency. Donor-reactive sequences were defined as at least 5-fold expanded in CFSE-low cells versus unstimulated cells, with frequency of at least 0.01% in CFSE-low cells. Jensen-Shannon divergence calculated on the top 100 TCRbeta sequences ranked by frequency was used to measure repertoire divergence. For any sample with multiple sequencing runs, sorting error was corrected in each run separately before the runs were pooled. The immuneACCESS repertoire file appears here via TCRdb, limited to in-frame rearrangements. These files lack a portion of the clones; in checked studies, under half of the deficit traces to unresolved V genes, and the cause of the others is not known. D and trimming come from the DNA, and the V and J calls and clone size come from that table. The sample records about 100,000 clones, 93% of which are singletons. The top ten clonotypes cover approximately 0.5% of the sample.

The study at large found these results: Because the PCR primers were changed over time for some patients, nucleotide-level comparison could not be performed across the samples from those patients. The most biologically relevant and donor-specific TCRbeta repertoire appeared to be identified by expanding Tregs with activated donor B cells. The study was constrained by small patient numbers, and validation of the findings is required in larger populations and under other immunosuppression protocols. In tolerant patients, donor-specific Tregs expanded more than Tregs overall, which suggests antigen-driven rather than nonspecific expansion. Biological reproducibility was not directly addressed, though technical replication error appeared minimal.

The source material was CD4+ T cells from blood, sampled before the transplant. This receptor was identified in a human donor who received a combined kidney and bone marrow transplant.

The sequenced DNA is TGTGCCAGCAGCGTCGGACTAGCGGACACCTACGAGCAGTACTTC. This sequence encodes CASSVGLADTYEQYF. The receptor chain draws on TRBV9 and TRBJ2-7, with 10 central nucleotides matching TRBD2. The germline V gene encodes CDR1 SGDLS and CDR2 YYNGEE. The V end gives up 2 bases and the J end 2 bases, leaving 4 bases in the junction not matched to a gene. From its cysteine to its phenylalanine, the CDR3 spans 15 amino acids. The only DNA kept is the CDR3, 45 bases in frame from the first base.